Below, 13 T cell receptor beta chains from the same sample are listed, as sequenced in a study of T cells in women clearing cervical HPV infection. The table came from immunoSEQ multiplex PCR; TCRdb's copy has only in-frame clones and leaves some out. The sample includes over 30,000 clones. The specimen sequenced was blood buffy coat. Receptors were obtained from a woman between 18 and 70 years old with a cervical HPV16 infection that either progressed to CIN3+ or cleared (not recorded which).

The CDR3 bases that were read are TGCAGTGCTAGGGGTGGGCCGGGGGCCAAAAACATT. It codes for CSARGGPGAKNI. The whole CDR3 is CSARGGPGAKNIQYF. This rearrangement joins TRBV20-1 to TRBJ2-4; D might be TRBD2 (5 bases). Read data end 3 residues before the CDR3 end; the end is taken from the germline J gene. Looked up from germline, CDR1 is DFQATT and CDR2 is SNEGSKA (reference sequence). Trimming pared 3 bases from V and 1 base from J, leaving 13 bases between. The CDR3 is made up of 15 amino acids.

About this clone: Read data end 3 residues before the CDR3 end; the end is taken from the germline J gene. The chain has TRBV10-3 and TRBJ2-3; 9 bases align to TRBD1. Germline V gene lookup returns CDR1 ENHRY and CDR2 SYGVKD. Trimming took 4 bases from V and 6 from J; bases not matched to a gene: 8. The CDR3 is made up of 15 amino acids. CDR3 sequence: CAISVGDRVSDTQYF. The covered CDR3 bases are TGTGCCATCAGTGTTGGGGACAGGGTGTCTGATACG.

The CDR3 spells CASRPSSLSSYNEQFF. CDR3 DNA, as far as it was read: TGTGCCAGCAGACCCTCGAGCCTGAGCTCCTACAATGAG. The V gene is TRBV2, the J gene TRBJ2-1; D is uncertain. The CDR3 extends 3 residues past the end of the read, so its final part is completed from the germline J gene. V lost 6 bases and J 0 bases, leaving 15 bases between the germline ends. Germline-derived CDR1 and CDR2 are SNHLY and FYNNEI. The CDR3 length is 16 residues. The full variable domain, rest sourced from reference TRBV2 and TRBJ2-1, is EPEVTQTPSHQVTQMGQEVILRCVPISNHLYFYWYRQILGQKVEFLVSFYNNEISEKSEIFDDQFSVERPDGSNFTLKIRSTKLEDSAMYFCASRPSSLSSYNEQFFGPGTRLTVL.

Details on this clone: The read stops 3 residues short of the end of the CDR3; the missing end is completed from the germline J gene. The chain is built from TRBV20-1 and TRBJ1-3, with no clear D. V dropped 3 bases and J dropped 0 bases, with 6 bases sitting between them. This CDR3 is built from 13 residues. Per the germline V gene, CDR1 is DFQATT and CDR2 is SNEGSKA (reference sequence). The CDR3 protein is CSASIYSGNTIYF. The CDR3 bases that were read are TGCAGTGCTAGTATCTACTCTGGAAACACC.

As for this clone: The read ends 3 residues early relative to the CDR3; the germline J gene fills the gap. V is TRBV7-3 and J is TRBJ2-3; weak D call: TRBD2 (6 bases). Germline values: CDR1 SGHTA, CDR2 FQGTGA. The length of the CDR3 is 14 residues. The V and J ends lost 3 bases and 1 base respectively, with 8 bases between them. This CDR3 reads CASSFTGGTDTQYF. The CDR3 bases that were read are TGTGCCAGCAGCTTCACGGGGGGCACAGATACG.

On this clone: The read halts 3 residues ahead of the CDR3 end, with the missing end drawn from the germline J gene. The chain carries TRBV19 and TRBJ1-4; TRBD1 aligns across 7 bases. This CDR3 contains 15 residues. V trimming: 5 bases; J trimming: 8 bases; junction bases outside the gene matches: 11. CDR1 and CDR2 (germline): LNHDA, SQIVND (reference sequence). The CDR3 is CASSSLSRGEEKLFF. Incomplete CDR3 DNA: TGTGCCAGTAGTTCATTAAGCAGGGGGGAGGAAAAA.

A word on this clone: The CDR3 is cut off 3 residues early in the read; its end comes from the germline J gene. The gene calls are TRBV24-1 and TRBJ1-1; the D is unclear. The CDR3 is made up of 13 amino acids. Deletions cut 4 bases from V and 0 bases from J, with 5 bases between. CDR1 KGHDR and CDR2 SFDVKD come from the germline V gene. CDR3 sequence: CATSERLNTEAFF. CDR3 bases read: TGTGCCACCAGTGAACGGTTGAACACTGAA.

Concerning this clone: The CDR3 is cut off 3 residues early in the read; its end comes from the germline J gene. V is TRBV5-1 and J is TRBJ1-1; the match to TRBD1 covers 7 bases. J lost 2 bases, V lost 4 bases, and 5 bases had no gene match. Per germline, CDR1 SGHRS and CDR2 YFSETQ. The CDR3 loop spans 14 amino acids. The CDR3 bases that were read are TGCGCCAGCAGCCGAGGACAGGAAAACACTGAA. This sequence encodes CASSRGQENTE. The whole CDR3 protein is CASSRGQENTEAFF.

The CDR3 bases that were read are TGTGCCAGCAGCTATAGCGGGAGGGACGAGACC. Translated, it gives CASSYSGRDET. The whole CDR3 is CASSYSGRDETQYF. This chain uses TRBV7-3 with TRBJ2-5; 11 nucleotides match TRBD2. Sequencing ends 3 residues short of the CDR3 end; the germline J gene provides the rest. CDR3 length equals 14 residues. V shed 4 bases and J 5 bases; nucleotides not matched to a gene: 3. The germline V gene encodes CDR1 SGHTA and CDR2 FQGTGA.

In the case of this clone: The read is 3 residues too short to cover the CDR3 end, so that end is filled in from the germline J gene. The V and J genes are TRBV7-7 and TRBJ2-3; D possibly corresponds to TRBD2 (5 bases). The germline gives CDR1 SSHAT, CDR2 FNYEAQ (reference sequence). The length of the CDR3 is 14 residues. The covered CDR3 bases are TGTGCCAGCAGCCTCCTAGCAAACCAAGAGACG. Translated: CASSLLANQET. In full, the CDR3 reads CASSLLANQETQYF. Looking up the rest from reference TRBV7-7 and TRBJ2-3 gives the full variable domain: GAGVSQSPRYKVTKRGQDVTLRCDPISSHATLYWYQQALGQGPEFLTYFNYEAQPDKSGLPSDRFSAERPEGSISTLTIQRTEQRDSAMYRCASSLLANQETQYFGPGTRLTVL.

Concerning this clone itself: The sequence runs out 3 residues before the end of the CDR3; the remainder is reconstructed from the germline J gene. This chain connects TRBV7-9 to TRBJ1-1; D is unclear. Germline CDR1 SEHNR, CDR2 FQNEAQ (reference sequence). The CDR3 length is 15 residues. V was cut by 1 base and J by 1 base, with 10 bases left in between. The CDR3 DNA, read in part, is TGTGCCAGCAGCTTAGACTCGTCAACGAACACTGAA. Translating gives CASSLDSSTNTE. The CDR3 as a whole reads CASSLDSSTNTEAFF.

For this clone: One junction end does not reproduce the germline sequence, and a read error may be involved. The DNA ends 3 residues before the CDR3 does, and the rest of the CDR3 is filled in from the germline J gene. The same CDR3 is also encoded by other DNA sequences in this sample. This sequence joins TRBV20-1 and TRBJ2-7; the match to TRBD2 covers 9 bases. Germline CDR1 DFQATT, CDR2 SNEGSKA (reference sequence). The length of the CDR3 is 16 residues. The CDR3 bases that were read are TGCAGTGCAAGAGATCGCTCTAGCGGGGACTCCTACGAG. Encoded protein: CSARDRSSGDSYE. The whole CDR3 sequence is CSARDRSSGDSYEQYF.

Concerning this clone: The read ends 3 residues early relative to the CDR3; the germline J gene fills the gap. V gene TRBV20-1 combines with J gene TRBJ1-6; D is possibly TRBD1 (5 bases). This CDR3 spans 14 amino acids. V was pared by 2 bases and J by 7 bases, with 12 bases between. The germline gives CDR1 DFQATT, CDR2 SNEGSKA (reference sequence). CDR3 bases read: TGCAGTGCTAGAAGGTCAGAGGGGAATTCACCC. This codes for CSARRSEGNSP. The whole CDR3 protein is CSARRSEGNSPLHF.